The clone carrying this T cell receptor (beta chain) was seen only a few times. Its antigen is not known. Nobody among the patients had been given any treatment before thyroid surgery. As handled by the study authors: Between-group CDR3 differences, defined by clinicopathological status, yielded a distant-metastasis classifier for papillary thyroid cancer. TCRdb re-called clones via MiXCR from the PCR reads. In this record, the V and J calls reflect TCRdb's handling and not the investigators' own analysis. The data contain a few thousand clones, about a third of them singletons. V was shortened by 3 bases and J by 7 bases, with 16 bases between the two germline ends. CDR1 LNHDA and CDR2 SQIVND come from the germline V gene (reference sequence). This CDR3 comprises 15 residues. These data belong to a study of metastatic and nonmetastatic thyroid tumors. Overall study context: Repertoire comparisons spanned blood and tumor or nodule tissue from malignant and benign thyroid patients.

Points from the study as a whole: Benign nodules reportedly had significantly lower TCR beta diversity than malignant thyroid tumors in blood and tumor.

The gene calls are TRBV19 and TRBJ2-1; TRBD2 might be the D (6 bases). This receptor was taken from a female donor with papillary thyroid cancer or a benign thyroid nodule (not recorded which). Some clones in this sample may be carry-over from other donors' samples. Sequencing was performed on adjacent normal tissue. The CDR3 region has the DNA TGTGCCAGTAGTATTCAGCGGGTGCGTCCAAATGAGCAGTTCTTC. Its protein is CASSIQRVRPNEQFF.